Below, 3 T cell receptor beta chains from the same sample are listed, as sequenced in a study of T cell repertoires and Cas9 in healthy adults. Sequencing was performed with immunoSEQ multiplex PCR; in TCRdb, only in-frame clones are kept and a portion is missing. The sample lists tens of thousands of clones, 85% to 95% occurring once. The sample consisted of CD4+ effector T cells (CD127+, CD25-, CD137-, CD154-) from PBMCs; culture status not recorded. The receptors here all came from a human donor in good health.

The genes are TRBV7-3 and TRBJ2-2, with 15 bases matching TRBD2. Germline V gene sequence: CDR1 SGHTA, CDR2 FQGTGA. V dropped 5 bases and J dropped 5; count of bases not matched to a gene: 3. CDR3 length: 16 residues. The CDR3 DNA reads TGTGCCAGCAGCGCGGGACTAGCGGGGGGAACCGGGGAGCTGTTTTTT. Its protein product is CASSAGLAGGTGELFF. The whole variable domain, filled in from reference TRBV7-3 and TRBJ2-2, reads GAGVSQTPSNKVTEKGKYVELRCDPISGHTALYWYRQSLGQGPEFLIYFQGTGAADDSGLPNDRFFAVRPEGSVSTLKIQRTERGDSAVYLCASSAGLAGGTGELFFGEGSRLTVL.

A single count supports this clone. V and J are TRBV18 and TRBJ2-5; maybe TRBD1 (5 bases). The J call may be mistaken, given a closer DNA end match to TRBJ2-7. Germline lookup yields CDR1 KGHSH and CDR2 LQKENI. The CDR3 extends over 15 amino acids. This chain's CDR3 is CASSQQGPPNYEQYF. As DNA, the CDR3 is TGTGCCAGCTCACAGCAGGGTCCCCCTAACTACGAGCAGTACTTC.

The rearrangement joins TRBV7-2 to TRBJ1-2; D ambiguous. The CDR3 has 14 residues. V lost 6 bases and J lost 2, with 13 bases in between. The V gene's germline CDR1 is SGHTA and CDR2 FQGNSA. The CDR3 coding sequence is TGTGCCAGCAGTCCCGTAAGATTGAACTATGGCTACACCTTC. The encoded protein is CASSPVRLNYGYTF.